The 28 T cell receptor beta chains below come from one sample, sequenced in a study of cytomegalovirus exposure and HLA in healthy donors. 60 Vbeta and 13 Jbeta primers were used in PCR. Assay used: immunoSEQ multiplex PCR; TCRdb lists only in-frame clones, some missing. The sample contains some 150,000 clones, over 80% of which appear only once. The sample consisted of PBMCs. These receptors originate from a woman in her twenties or thirties in good health and CMV-seronegative.

The V call is TRBV28, the J call TRBJ1-1; D remains ambiguous. Germline CDR1 reads MDHEN; CDR2 reads SYDVKM. This CDR3 has 12 amino acids. Trimming cost V 5 bases and J 2 bases, with 6 bases left between them. CDR3 in amino acids: CASSTVNTEAFF. In DNA form, the CDR3 reads TGTGCCAGCAGTACAGTCAACACTGAAGCTTTCTTT.

This chain uses TRBV5-5 with TRBJ1-5; TRBD1 matches at 8 bases. CDR1 is SGHKS and CDR2 is YYEKEE in the germline V gene (reference sequence). The length of the CDR3 is 17 residues. V shed 0 bases and J 11 bases; nucleotides not matched to a gene: 16. This CDR3 reads CASSLEEDREEETAQHF. The CDR3, as DNA: TGTGCCAGCAGCTTGGAGGAGGACAGGGAGGAAGAAACAGCCCAGCATTTT.

This clone was recorded at least ten times. Here the CDR3 DNA reads TGTGCCAGCAGTGGGACAGGGGGCGGACATACGCAGTATTTT. Translation gives CASSGTGGGHTQYF. This chain uses TRBV6-5 with TRBJ2-3; 12 bases align to TRBD1. Germline lookup yields CDR1 MNHEY and CDR2 SVGAGI. V lost 5 bases and J lost 7; bases outside the gene matches: 4. This CDR3 spans 14 amino acids.

The chain links TRBV7-2 to TRBJ2-1; 12 bases map to TRBD2. Germline trimming cut 4 bases from V and 2 bases from J; bases unmatched to any gene: 0. CDR3 length equals 15 residues. Germline V gene sequence: CDR1 SGHTA, CDR2 FQGNSA. The CDR3 spells CASSWTSGTYNEQFF. The CDR3 DNA reads TGTGCCAGCAGCTGGACTAGCGGGACCTACAATGAGCAGTTCTTC.

J is TRBJ2-5 and V is TRBV5-6; maybe TRBD2 (5 bases). The DNA end favors TRBJ2-7, so the J call may be wrong. The CDR3 consists of 15 residues. Germline-derived CDR1 and CDR2 are SGHDT and YYEEEE. The CDR3 is CASSGGLSGPYEQYF. As DNA, the CDR3 is TGTGCCAGCAGCGGCGGACTCAGCGGCCCCTACGAGCAGTACTTC.

The chain is built from TRBV29-1 and TRBJ1-1; 7 bases are shared with TRBD1. Trimming took 7 bases from V and 1 from J; bases not matched to a gene: 9. Germline-derived CDR1 and CDR2 are SQVTM and ANQGSEA. The CDR3 extends over 14 amino acids. The CDR3 DNA reads as TGCAGCGCTCTCAGGGGGTTCGGGAACACTGAAGCTTTCTTT. This translates into CSALRGFGNTEAFF.

The gene calls are TRBV11-2 and TRBJ1-3; D perhaps matches TRBD1 (5 bases). Trimming took off 3 bases at V and 0 bases at J, with 15 bases between the two ends. Per germline, CDR1 SGHAT and CDR2 FQNNGV. The CDR3 extends over 17 amino acids. The CDR3 protein is CASSFVTGTHSGNTIYF. CDR3 bases: TGTGCCAGCAGCTTCGTAACAGGCACCCACTCTGGAAACACCATATATTTT.

This clone was seen a handful of times. The chain recombines TRBV2 with TRBJ1-3; D not resolved. V was pared by 1 base and J by 4 bases, with 11 bases between. CDR3 length equals 15 residues. CDR1 and CDR2 from the germline V gene are SNHLY and FYNNEI. The CDR3 is CASSEEHRSGNTIYF. CDR3 in DNA: TGTGCCAGCAGTGAAGAGCATAGAAGCGGAAACACCATATATTTT.

In this sample, this clone turned up once. This rearrangement joins TRBV7-2 to TRBJ2-1; 10 nucleotides line up with TRBD2. V shed 5 bases and J 5 bases; nucleotides not matched to a gene: 9. This CDR3 has 16 residues. Germline V gene lookup returns CDR1 SGHTA and CDR2 FQGNSA. In nucleotides, the CDR3 is TGTGCCAGCAGCCCAATACTAGCGGGACTAAACAATGAGCAGTTCTTC. Translation gives CASSPILAGLNNEQFF.

The rearrangement joins TRBV7-8 to TRBJ2-2; the match to TRBD2 covers 9 bases. The CDR3 contains 20 residues. Losses at the gene ends were 4 bases for V and 6 bases for J; bases not matched to a gene: 21. CDR1 and CDR2 (germline): SGHVS, FQNEAQ. The CDR3 protein is CASSSLEASGIPYPPGELFF. The CDR3, as DNA: TGTGCCAGCAGCTCCCTGGAGGCTAGCGGGATACCCTACCCCCCCGGGGAGCTGTTTTTT.

The chain combines TRBV28 with TRBJ2-3, with 8 bases lining up with TRBD2. The V and J ends lost 10 bases and 3 bases, in that order; junction bases with no gene match: 12. CDR1 MDHEN and CDR2 SYDVKM come from the germline V gene. This CDR3 region has 15 residues. This CDR3 reads CATREREWRTDTQYF. In nucleotides, the CDR3 is TGTGCCACCCGGGAGCGGGAGTGGAGGACAGATACGCAGTATTTT.

The V call is TRBV15, the J call TRBJ2-1; D might be TRBD2 (5 bases). Trimming removed 0 bases at V and 3 bases at J, with 6 bases between. The CDR3 consists of 14 residues. CDR1 and CDR2 (germline): LNHNV, YYDKDF (reference sequence). CDR3 nucleotide sequence: TGTGCCACCAGCAGAGATAGCGACTACAATGAGCAGTTCTTC. This gives the protein CATSRDSDYNEQFF.

This chain connects TRBV27 to TRBJ2-2; weak D call: TRBD2 (7 bases). Germline loops: CDR1 MNHEY, CDR2 SMNVEV (reference sequence). The germline V and J ends were trimmed by 0 bases and 7 bases, with 12 bases remaining between them. The CDR3 loop spans 15 amino acids. The CDR3 protein is CASSLSPGEGGELFF. The CDR3 DNA reads TGTGCCAGCAGTTTATCGCCAGGGGAGGGCGGGGAGCTGTTTTTT.

This chain uses TRBV6-1 with TRBJ2-1; 8 nucleotides line up with TRBD1. This CDR3 spans 15 amino acids. The V and J ends lost 8 bases and 4 bases, in that order; junction bases with no gene match: 10. CDR1 and CDR2 (germline): MNHNS, SASEGT. The CDR3, as DNA: TGTGCCAGCCGAGGAACCCAGGGGGCGTACAATGAGCAGTTCTTC. It specifies CASRGTQGAYNEQFF.

The chain joins TRBV30 to TRBJ2-3; TRBD2 matches 8 bases. The CDR3 sequence is 15 residues long. V lost 0 bases, J lost 6 bases, and 8 bases stayed unmatched. In germline, CDR1 is GTSNPN, CDR2 SVGIG (reference sequence). CDR3 DNA: TGTGCCTGGAGTGTACAAGCGGGGGAGTGGGATACGCAGTATTTT. Translated, it gives CAWSVQAGEWDTQYF.

The chain recombines TRBV23-1 with TRBJ1-2; no clear D gene. TRBV23-1 belongs to the ORF category, with a function that is uncertain. The CDR3 has 12 amino acids. V was shortened by 8 bases and J by 4 bases, with 11 bases between the two germline ends. The CDR3 DNA sequence: TGCGCCAGCCCATTTGAGAGCTATGGCTACACCTTC. This encodes CASPFESYGYTF.

The CDR3 protein is CSAKDRGYTF. The CDR3, as DNA: TGCAGTGCTAAAGACAGGGGCTACACCTTC. This chain connects TRBV20-1 to TRBJ1-2; D is possibly TRBD1 (6 bases). V was clipped by 4 bases and J by 8 bases, with 8 bases between them. This CDR3 comprises 10 residues. The germline CDR1 and CDR2 sequences are DFQATT and SNEGSKA (reference sequence).

The V gene is TRBV27, the J gene TRBJ1-6, with 7 nucleotides matching TRBD1. From germline, CDR1 is MNHEY and CDR2 SMNVEV (reference sequence). The CDR3 consists of 16 residues. J lost 9 bases, V lost 5 bases, and 13 bases had no gene match. The CDR3 spells CASSHDRVTLGSPLHF. The CDR3 nucleotides read TGTGCCAGCAGTCACGACAGGGTGACCTTGGGTTCACCCCTCCACTTT.

The chain links TRBV5-1 to TRBJ2-3; 7 bases line up with TRBD2. CDR3 length: 16 amino acids. Germline lookup yields CDR1 SGHRS and CDR2 YFSETQ. Trimming cost V 6 bases and J 6 bases; bases outside gene matches: 16. DNA of the CDR3: TGCGCCAGCAAGATAGCGGGCCTAAGCACGGGGGATACGCAGTATTTT. It encodes CASKIAGLSTGDTQYF.

The J gene is TRBJ2-7, the V gene TRBV10-3; weak D call: TRBD2 (6 bases). Germline lookup yields CDR1 ENHRY and CDR2 SYGVKD. CDR3 size: 16 residues. With 11 bases removed from V and 3 bases from J, the gap between germline ends came to 26 bases. The DNA of the CDR3 is TGTGCCTCCACCTCCAGTCGGGGGAGTGTATTCTACGAGCAGTACTTC. Translating gives CASTSSRGSVFYEQYF.

CDR3 amino acids: CASSSRSGYGYTF. The CDR3 bases are TGTGCCAGCAGCTCCCGGTCGGGCTATGGCTACACCTTC. This sequence joins TRBV9 and TRBJ1-2; the D is unclear. V gave up 4 bases and J gave up 4 bases, with 11 bases separating them. The CDR3 spans 13 residues. Germline lookup yields CDR1 SGDLS and CDR2 YYNGEE.

This chain connects TRBV27 to TRBJ2-7; D may be TRBD1 (6 bases). CDR1 MNHEY and CDR2 SMNVEV come from the germline V gene (reference sequence). The CDR3 has 14 amino acids. V shed 3 bases and J shed 3 bases, with 12 bases lying between them. The CDR3 here is CASSFKAGDYEQYF. The CDR3 nucleotides are TGTGCCAGCAGTTTCAAAGCAGGGGACTACGAGCAGTACTTC.

The chain uses TRBV9 and TRBJ2-3, with D possibly matching TRBD2 (6 bases). V was trimmed by 0 bases and J by 6 bases, leaving 14 bases between them. Germline loops: CDR1 SGDLS, CDR2 YYNGEE. CDR3 length equals 15 residues. DNA of the CDR3: TGTGCCAGCAGCGTAGCGGGAGTTGCTATTGATACGCAGTATTTT. It is translated as CASSVAGVAIDTQYF.

J is TRBJ2-1 and V is TRBV4-1, with 7 positions matching TRBD2. Germline-derived CDR1 and CDR2 are MGHRA and YSYEKL. Trimming at V came to 1 base and at J to 6 bases, leaving 12 bases not matched to a gene. The CDR3 spans 17 residues. In DNA, the CDR3 is TGCGCCAGCAGCCAAGTAGTGGGAGGGAGAGGCTCCAATGAGCAGTTCTTC. As protein: CASSQVVGGRGSNEQFF.

This clone was observed a few times. V and J are TRBV7-8 and TRBJ1-2, with a weak D call TRBD1 (5 bases). The germline CDR1 and CDR2 sequences are SGHVS and FQNEAQ. The CDR3 totals 15 residues. V was clipped by 5 bases and J by 3 bases, with 16 bases between them. The CDR3: CASSLSGPVYYGYTF. CDR3 DNA: TGTGCCAGCAGCCTCTCAGGGCCGGTTTACTATGGCTACACCTTC.

The chain carries TRBV18 and TRBJ2-1; TRBD1 is a possible D gene (5 bases). V shed 2 bases and J shed 0 bases, with 11 bases lying between them. Germline V lookup: CDR1 KGHSH, CDR2 LQKENI. This CDR3 region has 16 residues. The CDR3 reads CASSPGAKSSYNEQFF. For the CDR3, the DNA is TGTGCCAGCTCACCAGGGGCGAAGAGCTCCTACAATGAGCAGTTCTTC.

The chain joins TRBV29-1 to TRBJ1-1, with 7 bases matching TRBD1. The CDR3 extends over 15 amino acids. Germline trimming cut 1 base from V and 1 base from J; bases unmatched to any gene: 6. Germline lookup yields CDR1 SQVTM and CDR2 ANQGSEA. The CDR3 sequence: CSVEGPGQPNTEAFF. Here the CDR3 DNA reads TGCAGCGTTGAAGGTCCGGGACAGCCGAACACTGAAGCTTTCTTT.

V gene TRBV11-2 combines with J gene TRBJ2-7; D gene unclear. The CDR3 spans 14 residues. V was shortened by 1 base and J by 0 bases, with 7 bases between the two germline ends. CDR1 and CDR2 (germline): SGHAT, FQNNGV. As DNA, the CDR3 is TGTGCCAGCAGCTTAGGACCTAGCTCCTACGAGCAGTACTTC. It yields the protein CASSLGPSSYEQYF. Filled out from reference TRBV11-2 and TRBJ2-7, the complete variable domain reads EAGVAQSPRYKIIEKRQSVAFWCNPISGHATLYWYQQILGQGPKLLIQFQNNGVVDDSQLPKDRFSAERLKGVDSTLKIQPAKLEDSAVYLCASSLGPSSYEQYFGPGTRLTVT.